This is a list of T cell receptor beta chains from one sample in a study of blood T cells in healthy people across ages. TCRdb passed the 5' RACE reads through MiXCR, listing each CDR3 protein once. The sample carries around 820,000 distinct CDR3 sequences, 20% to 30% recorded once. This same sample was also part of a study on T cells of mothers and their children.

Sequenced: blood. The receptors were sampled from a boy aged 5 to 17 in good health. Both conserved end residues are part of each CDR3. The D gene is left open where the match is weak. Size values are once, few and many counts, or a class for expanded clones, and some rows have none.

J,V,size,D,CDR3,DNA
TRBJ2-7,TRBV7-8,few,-,CASRSEAQGTYEQYF,TGTGCCAGCAGATCCGAGGCCCAGGGAACCTACGAGCAGTACTTC
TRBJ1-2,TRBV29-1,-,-,CSVRRVSSYGYTF,TGCAGCGTTAGGAGGGTCTCCTCTTATGGCTACACCTTC
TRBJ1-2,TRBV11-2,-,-,CASKLGGETNYGYTF,TGTGCCAGCAAACTAGGGGGTGAAACTAACTATGGCTACACCTTC
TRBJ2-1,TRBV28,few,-,CASSFLSGNEQFF,TGTGCCAGCAGTTTTCTCTCGGGCAATGAGCAGTTCTTC
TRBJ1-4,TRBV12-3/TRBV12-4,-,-,CASSWGLNEKLLF,TGTGCCAGCAGTTGGGGTTTAAATGAAAAACTGCTTTTT
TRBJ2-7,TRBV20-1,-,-,CSAMRLHHEQYF,TGCAGTGCTATGAGGCTACACCACGAACAGTACTTC
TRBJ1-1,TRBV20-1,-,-,CSPTSGTEAFF,TGCAGTCCCACTAGTGGCACTGAAGCTTTCTTT
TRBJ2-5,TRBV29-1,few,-,CSHSRFGGLETQYF,TGCAGCCACAGTCGTTTTGGGGGTTTGGAGACCCAGTACTTC
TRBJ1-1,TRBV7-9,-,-,CASRQLMNTEAFF,TGTGCCAGCAGGCAACTTATGAACACTGAAGCTTTCTTT
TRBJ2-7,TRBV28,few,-,CASSFRGEQYF,TGTGCCAGCAGTTTTAGGGGGGAGCAGTACTTC
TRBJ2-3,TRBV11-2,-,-,CASSLGESGAQYF,TGTGCCAGCAGCTTAGGGGAATCGGGGGCACAGTATTTT
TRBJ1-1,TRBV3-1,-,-,CASRPRASTEAFF,TGTGCCAGCCGGCCCAGGGCGAGTACTGAAGCTTTCTTT
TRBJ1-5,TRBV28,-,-,CASSFERQNSNQPQHF,TGTGCCAGCAGTTTTGAGCGCCAGAATAGCAATCAGCCCCAGCATTTT
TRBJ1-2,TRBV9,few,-,CASSALEGYSNYGYTF,TGTGCCAGCAGCGCCCTAGAGGGGTACTCTAACTATGGCTACACCTTC
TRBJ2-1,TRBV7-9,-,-,CASSSGGSRNEQFF,TGTGCCAGCAGCAGTGGGGGTAGCAGAAATGAGCAGTTCTTC